This T cell receptor beta chain was recorded in a study of blood T cell repertoires in COVID-19. Study context: In each case, the material was cDNA or gDNA derived from T cells, B-cell-depleted T cells, or PBMCs.

Germline values: CDR1 GTSNPN, CDR2 SVGIG (reference sequence). The CDR3 sequence is 15 residues long. V was trimmed by 0 bases and J by 1 base, leaving 13 bases between them. Resolution of symptoms, clearance, or two negative PCRs was present in recovered Cohort 3 donors. TCRdb's copy holds only in-frame clones and misses some; the assay was immunoSEQ multiplex PCR. This table has fewer than 300,000 clones, around 90% appearing once. Input material: PBMCs or T cells enriched from blood (not recorded which). This sequence joins TRBV30 and TRBJ2-7; D is perhaps TRBD1 (6 bases). The TCR comes from a woman aged 30 to 39 who had recovered from COVID-19. The CDR3: CAWSVGWGQSYEQYF. The CDR3, as DNA: TGTGCCTGGAGTGTAGGTTGGGGGCAGTCCTACGAGCAGTACTTC.